A selection of T cell receptor beta chains follows, all from one sample in a study of lymphopenia after photon versus proton radiotherapy. Profiling relied on immunoSEQ multiplex PCR, and the TCRdb table lists in-frame clones only, not all of them. The sample includes tens of thousands of clones, 92% of them seen just once. Material: peripheral blood, obtained from a patient treated with proton-based radiotherapy. The receptors were sampled from a woman aged 65 to 85 with pancreatic cancer. Some clones in this sample may be carry-over from other donors' samples. Each CDR3 is given without its conserved first and last residue. The order of the fields is V gene, J gene, clone size, CDR3 protein. Only some rows state a clone size, as once, few, many or a class for expanded clones.

V: TRBV11-2; J: TRBJ2-5; size: .; CDR3: ASSLSFSAELGTQY
V: TRBV4-1; J: TRBJ2-5; size: .; CDR3: ASSQVQRNQETQY
V: TRBV5-5; J: TRBJ1-2; size: .; CDR3: ASSLLGSNYGYT
V: TRBV7-9; J: TRBJ2-5; size: .; CDR3: ASSLAASGQETQY
V: TRBV6-1; J: TRBJ2-4; size: once; CDR3: ASSGGLAKNIQY
V: TRBV6-1; J: TRBJ2-2; size: .; CDR3: ASRVQHTGELF
V: TRBV6-6; J: TRBJ1-5; size: .; CDR3: ASSTHRTDNQPQH
V: TRBV11-3; J: TRBJ1-1; size: .; CDR3: ASSDRAEAF
V: TRBV7-2; J: TRBJ1-2; size: .; CDR3: ASSLDSAAPYGYT
V: TRBV4-1; J: TRBJ1-1; size: .; CDR3: ASSPDRDTEAF
V: TRBV28; J: TRBJ2-1; size: .; CDR3: ASRPLAKTHNEQF
V: TRBV5-6; J: TRBJ2-7; size: .; CDR3: ASSFFSAHEQY
V: TRBV28; J: TRBJ2-7; size: .; CDR3: ASNSGSYEQY
V: TRBV4-1; J: TRBJ2-1; size: .; CDR3: ASSRITGANEQF
V: TRBV19; J: TRBJ2-1; size: .; CDR3: ASSMVRSSYNEQF
V: TRBV6-1; J: TRBJ1-2; size: once; CDR3: ASSVPSHYGYT
V: TRBV10-3; J: TRBJ2-1; size: .; CDR3: AISPTREYDEQF
V: TRBV15; J: TRBJ1-3; size: .; CDR3: ATSRDPQDGNTIY
V: TRBV7-2; J: TRBJ2-7; size: .; CDR3: ASSPPLRGHEQY
V: TRBV19; J: TRBJ2-2; size: .; CDR3: ASNMGLANTGELF
V: TRBV23-1; J: TRBJ2-7; size: .; CDR3: ASSQRDARYEQY
V: TRBV28; J: TRBJ2-1; size: .; CDR3: ASSLIPQGEEQF
V: TRBV6-1; J: TRBJ2-1; size: .; CDR3: ASSDSGSNNEQF
V: TRBV28; J: TRBJ1-2; size: .; CDR3: ASRAGGDPLYGYT
V: TRBV7-2; J: TRBJ2-2; size: .; CDR3: ASSMTGASNTGELF
V: TRBV25-1; J: TRBJ2-5; size: .; CDR3: ASSASLGRAGETQY
V: TRBV27; J: TRBJ2-1; size: .; CDR3: ASTQLGLAGADEQF
V: TRBV5-1; J: TRBJ2-1; size: .; CDR3: ASSLDRGLF
V: TRBV27; J: TRBJ2-1; size: once; CDR3: ASSSNGLAGGAYNEQF
V: TRBV5-6; J: TRBJ2-2; size: .; CDR3: ASSLGTSGSPTGELF
V: TRBV6-5; J: TRBJ2-3; size: .; CDR3: ASSYSKDMRTDTQY
V: TRBV30; J: TRBJ2-7; size: .; CDR3: AGSDGTAAPSYEQY
V: TRBV27; J: TRBJ2-1; size: .; CDR3: ASSLHRTGIAYNEQF
V: TRBV7-2; J: TRBJ2-7; size: once; CDR3: ASSLERGRGAYEQY
V: TRBV20-1; J: TRBJ2-7; size: .; CDR3: SAKGATEQY
V: TRBV18; J: TRBJ1-3; size: .; CDR3: ASSPGAQGLDGNTIY
V: TRBV6-1; J: TRBJ2-3; size: .; CDR3: ASSEAHGSSTDTQY
V: TRBV7-3; J: TRBJ2-6; size: .; CDR3: ASSLGPSGANVLT
V: TRBV18; J: TRBJ2-3; size: .; CDR3: ASSPGRGFTDTQY
V: TRBV27; J: TRBJ1-3; size: .; CDR3: ASSLRQGNTIY
V: TRBV11-2; J: TRBJ1-3; size: .; CDR3: ASSLNQGNTIY
V: TRBV4-2; J: TRBJ2-5; size: .; CDR3: ASRKNEGGVETQY
V: TRBV5-1; J: TRBJ2-3; size: .; CDR3: ASSLALAATDTQY
V: TRBV18; J: TRBJ1-3; size: .; CDR3: ASSPPAFSGNTIY
V: TRBV10-3; J: TRBJ1-6; size: few; CDR3: AISEPGSYNSPLH
V: TRBV28; J: TRBJ1-5; size: .; CDR3: ASSLRTGHQPQH
V: TRBV11-3; J: TRBJ2-1; size: .; CDR3: ASSLVGLAGSNEQF
V: TRBV20-1; J: TRBJ2-7; size: .; CDR3: SALLANEQY
V: TRBV5-4; J: TRBJ2-5; size: .; CDR3: ASSFGLAGANAETQY
V: TRBV7-8; J: TRBJ1-2; size: .; CDR3: ASSRGDGNYGYT
V: TRBV5-5; J: TRBJ1-5; size: .; CDR3: ASSLEGLSGQPQH
V: TRBV29-1; J: TRBJ1-2; size: .; CDR3: SDLTGNGDGYT
V: TRBV10-2; J: TRBJ2-7; size: .; CDR3: ASSEPSAGGYEQY
V: TRBV5-6; J: TRBJ1-1; size: .; CDR3: ASSLAWRRVNTEAF
V: TRBV7-2; J: TRBJ2-2; size: .; CDR3: ASSSGLAGAVAGELF
V: TRBV12-5; J: TRBJ2-3; size: .; CDR3: ASGTGDNEADTQY
V: TRBV29-1; J: TRBJ1-2; size: .; CDR3: SVRLTGEGYT
V: TRBV7-9; J: TRBJ2-1; size: .; CDR3: ASSLDFPSNEQF
V: TRBV7-2; J: TRBJ2-3; size: .; CDR3: ASSLAPRGVAGGGTQY
V: TRBV5-1; J: TRBJ2-2; size: once; CDR3: ASSPGTGGTGELF